This T cell receptor beta chain derives from a study of vaccination and CD4 T cells after COVID-19. Study information: There were six male and four female convalescents, and two of them were Hispanic. Stimuli were overlapping spike peptide pools of SARS-CoV-2 and three common cold coronaviruses (HCoV-NL63, HCoV-OC43, HCoV-229E). At a median around 72 days (range 14 to 241) after dose two, post-vaccine samples were obtained.

Indicated treatment: roughly ten-day PBMC culture with coronavirus spike peptide pools or control peptides (ViraFEST assay). This CDR3 contains 12 residues. Between the trimmed V and J ends, which lost 3 bases and 14 bases, there was a span of 14 bases. Germline V lookup: CDR1 MDHEN, CDR2 SYDVKM. This clonotype occurred a few times. Its target is not known. General observations from the study: In convalescent patients, 304 of 307 vaccine-specific clones were mono-reactive for SARS-CoV-2 spike.

The Oncomine TCR Beta short-read assay sequenced DNA from cultured CD4+ T cells. TCRdb recomputed calls from the PCR reads with MiXCR, one row per CDR3 protein. The sample lists about 13,000 distinct CDR3 sequences, 40% to 55% occurring once. The chain has TRBV28 and TRBJ2-1, with D maybe TRBD2 (6 bases). The TCR was taken from a human donor who had recovered from COVID-19. The sequencing here drew on CD4+ T cells from blood, cultured in vitro, taken after SARS-CoV-2 vaccination. CDR3 region: CASSFVAGKEFF. CDR3 nucleotides: TGTGCCAGCAGTTTTGTGGCGGGAAAAGAGTTCTTC.